Each of the 24 T cell receptor delta chains below was sequenced from the same sample in a study of gamma-delta T cells after stem cell transplantation. TCRdb re-called clones from the RT-PCR reads via CATT. The table includes over a thousand delta-chain clones, about 9.4% detected once. The specimen sequenced was gamma-delta T cells. The receptor set was obtained from a human donor. It is not recorded whose cells these are; they may come from a transplant donor.

Regarding this clone: TCRdb pairs this DNA with a much larger clone's protein that differs at residue 8, likely a read error; the protein shown was translated from the DNA. V is TRDV2 and J is TRDJ3; weak D call: TRDD3 (5 bases). Trimming pared 0 bases from V and 0 bases from J, leaving 11 bases between. CDR1 and CDR2 from the germline V gene are GEAIGNYY and EKD. This CDR3 contains 18 residues. The CDR3 sequence is CACDTGMMNSWDTRQMFF. The CDR3 nucleotides read TGTGCCTGTGACACCGGGATGATGAACTCCTGGGACACCCGACAGATGTTTTTC.

This clone was seen more than once but under ten times. This rearrangement joins TRDV2 to TRDJ1; 12 nucleotides agree with TRDD3. Germline loops: CDR1 GEAIGNYY, CDR2 EKD. The length of the CDR3 is 19 residues. V was clipped by 9 bases and J by 3 bases; unmatched bases: 22. The CDR3 sequence is CAGAALSSGGYEGSDKLIF. CDR3 sequence (DNA): TGTGCCGGAGCGGCGTTATCGTCTGGGGGATACGAAGGATCCGATAAACTCATCTTT.

This clone has more than one count but fewer than ten. TCRdb's protein for this DNA is that of a much larger clone and differs from the translation at residue 3, likely a read error; the protein shown is the DNA translation. V gene TRDV2 combines with J gene TRDJ1, with 11 bases matching TRDD3. The germline V gene has CDR1 GEAIGNYY and CDR2 EKD. The CDR3 has 18 residues. The CDR3 spells CASDIVGDTRSYTDKLIF. The DNA of the CDR3 is TGTGCCAGTGACATAGTGGGGGATACGCGATCTTACACCGATAAACTCATCTTT.

This clone has more than one count but fewer than ten. This may stem from a read error, because a much larger clone lies one nucleotide away. The V gene is TRDV2, but the J gene lacks a call; TRDD3, the D gene given by the table, was not confirmed from the DNA. Per the germline V gene, CDR1 is GEAIGNYY and CDR2 is EKD. CDR3 length: 22 residues. The CDR3 is CACDTVGTGGYTHSEYTDKLIF. As DNA, the CDR3 is TGTGCCTGTGACACGGTGGGAACTGGGGGATACACTCACTCAGAGTACACCGATAAGCTCATCTTT.

Relative to its sample, this clone is medium-sized. V and J are TRDV3 and TRDJ1, with 7 bases identical to TRDD3. Trimming removed 3 bases from V and 4 bases from J; junction bases left unmatched: 14. The CDR3 totals 15 residues. CDR1 and CDR2 (germline): TVYSNPD, GDNSRS (reference sequence). CDR3 region: CALVAGADTVDKLIF. As DNA, the CDR3 is TGTGCCTTGGTAGCTGGGGCGGATACGGTCGATAAACTCATCTTT.

V usage is TRDV2 and J usage is TRDJ1, with D hard to call. TCRdb lists no J gene, so it was determined here by aligning the DNA to germline. V was shortened by 0 bases and J by 0 bases, with 19 bases between the two germline ends. CDR3 length equals 18 residues. Germline V gives CDR1 GEAIGNYY, CDR2 EKD. The CDR3 nucleotides read TGTGCCTGTGACACCATATGGGTGGAGACGCCGTACACCGATAAACTCATCTTT. This encodes CACDTIWVETPYTDKLIF.

This clone has only a few counts. At residue 8, the DNA translation does not agree with TCRdb's protein; the protein displayed here is the one encoded by the DNA. The CDR3 here is CACDTAGTVKWDTRQMFF. CDR3 DNA: TGTGCCTGTGACACCGCGGGGACCGTAAAGTGGGACACCCGACAGATGTTTTTC. V gene TRDV2 combines with J gene TRDJ3; TRDD3 might be the D (5 bases). The germline V and J ends were trimmed by 0 bases and 4 bases, with 15 bases remaining between them. The CDR3 is made up of 18 amino acids. Germline V gene data show CDR1 as GEAIGNYY and CDR2 as EKD.

The rearrangement uses TRDV2 and TRDJ1; TRDD3 agrees at 12 bases. With 3 bases clipped from V and 1 base from J, the junction kept 14 bases outside the gene matches. The CDR3 contains 19 residues. From germline, CDR1 is GEAIGNYY and CDR2 EKD. The CDR3 region is CACDQILAGGYAGTDKLIF. CDR3 nucleotides: TGTGCCTGTGACCAGATCCTTGCTGGGGGATACGCGGGCACCGATAAACTCATCTTT.

This clone has only a few counts. The junction departs from germline at one end; a sequencing error may be responsible. This chain links TRDV2 with TRDJ3; 8 nucleotides align to TRDD3. Germline-derived CDR1 and CDR2 are GEAIGNYY and EKD. The CDR3 extends over 19 amino acids. The CDR3 region is CACDTLGDKSSRDTRQMFF. CDR3 nucleotide sequence: TGTGCCTGTGACACCCTGGGGGACAAGAGCTCCCGGGACACTCGACAGATGTTTTTC.

The J gene is TRDJ1, the V gene TRDV1; 12 bases fit TRDD3. The CDR3 length is 21 residues. CDR1 is TSWWSYY, CDR2 QGS, per germline. Trimming removed 0 bases from V and 3 bases from J; junction bases left unmatched: 17. DNA of the CDR3: TGTGCTCTTGGGGAACTTACCTTCCCCACGTACTGGGGGATACTCGCCGATAAACTCATCTTT. Its translation is CALGELTFPTYWGILADKLIF.

The rearrangement joins TRDV2 to TRDJ1; D is perhaps TRDD3 (6 bases). TCRdb gives no J gene; it was assigned here by matching the DNA to germline. Germline V gene data show CDR1 as GEAIGNYY and CDR2 as EKD. This CDR3 region has 15 residues. V dropped 0 bases and J dropped 2 bases, with 12 bases sitting between them. The CDR3 reads CACDTGRGETDKLIF. The CDR3, as DNA: TGTGCCTGTGACACCGGACGGGGGGAGACCGATAAACTCATCTTT.

By share, this clone ranks as medium-sized. This DNA translates differently at residue 8 from the TCRdb protein, which is that of a much larger clone; a read error is likely, and the protein shown is the DNA's own translation. The genes are TRDV3 and TRDJ1; D might be TRDD2 (6 bases). V lost 5 bases to trimming and J lost 5 bases, with 21 bases between them. This CDR3 contains 14 residues. In germline, CDR1 is TVYSNPD, CDR2 GDNSRS (reference sequence). CDR3 region: CALSSYDRGDKLIF. DNA of the CDR3: TGTGCCCTCTCCTCCTACGACCGGGGGGATAAACTCATCTTT.

This clone was found a few times. At one of its ends the junction is not consistent with the germline gene, which may arise from a read error. The identical CDR3 is also encoded by other nucleotide sequences in the sample. CDR3 in DNA: TGTGCCTGTGACTCAGTACTGGGGGATAACACGTACACCGATAAACTCATCTTC. Amino acid sequence: CACDSVLGDNTYTDKLIF. V is TRDV2 and J is TRDJ1, with 11 bases that match TRDD3. There are 18 residues in the CDR3. In germline, CDR1 is GEAIGNYY, CDR2 EKD.

In its sample, this clone is medium-sized. V usage is TRDV2 and J usage is TRDJ1; TRDD3 matches 8 bases. Trimming took 0 bases from V and 0 from J; bases not matched to a gene: 8. CDR1 GEAIGNYY and CDR2 EKD come from the germline V gene. This CDR3 has 17 amino acids. The CDR3 nucleotides are TGTGCCTGTGACACCTTGATGGGGGATTCGTACACCGATAAACTCATCTTT. As protein: CACDTLMGDSYTDKLIF.

Remarks on this clone: The listed TCRdb protein conflicts with the DNA translation at residue 16, and the protein shown is translated directly from the DNA. The chain joins TRDV1 to TRDJ1, with a weak D call TRDD2 (5 bases). With 0 bases removed from V and 2 bases from J, the gap between germline ends came to 34 bases. This CDR3 is 23 amino acids long. Germline V gene sequence: CDR1 TSWWSYY, CDR2 QGS. CDR3 in amino acids: CALGELEFYGGFPPSRGTDKLIF. CDR3 DNA sequence: TGTGCTCTTGGGGAACTAGAGTTTTACGGAGGCTTCCCTCCCAGCCGGGGTACCGATAAACTCATCTTT.

The V and J genes are TRDV2 and TRDJ1; 8 positions agree with TRDD3. The J gene comes from matching the DNA to germline here; TCRdb lacks it. This CDR3 is 16 amino acids long. With V trimmed by 0 bases and J by 8 bases, 13 bases remained unmatched. CDR1 is GEAIGNYY, CDR2 EKD, per germline. The CDR3 coding sequence is TGTGCCTGTGACACCGTGGGCCGGGGGATAAGCGAGAAACTCATCTTT. Amino acids: CACDTVGRGISEKLIF.

The gene calls are TRDV1 and TRDJ1, with D possibly being TRDD2 (9 bases). Germline V lookup: CDR1 TSWWSYY, CDR2 QGS. The CDR3 is made up of 20 amino acids. Trimming stripped 4 bases from V and 0 bases from J, with 27 bases between. DNA of the CDR3: TGTGCTCTTGGGGCCTTCCTACGTAGGGGGGATAGAGGATACACCGATAAACTCATCTTT. Protein product: CALGAFLRRGDRGYTDKLIF.

A few counts support this clone. In the same sample, other DNA sequences code for this CDR3. This chain connects TRDV2 to TRDJ1; 8 nucleotides line up with TRDD3. The J gene was not available in TCRdb and was assigned here by matching the DNA to germline segments. Germline-derived CDR1 and CDR2 are GEAIGNYY and EKD. CDR3 length equals 19 residues. J lost 7 bases, V lost 0 bases, and 21 bases had no gene match. The CDR3 DNA sequence: TGTGCCTGTGACACCGGTAGGGCTCAGAGGGGGGATAGAAGCGGTAAACTCATCTTT. This gives the protein CACDTGRAQRGDRSGKLIF.

Relative to its sample, this clone is medium-sized. TCRdb's entry gives the protein of a much larger clone, which mismatches this DNA's translation at residue 9, likely from a read error; the protein reported here is translated from the DNA. The chain has TRDV3 and TRDJ1; the D gene is possibly TRDD2 (6 bases). Per the germline V gene, CDR1 is TVYSNPD and CDR2 is GDNSRS (reference sequence). V lost 5 bases and J 5 bases, leaving 21 bases between the germline ends. The CDR3 is made up of 14 amino acids. Here the CDR3 DNA reads TGTGCCCTCTCCTCCTACGACCTGAGGGATAAACTCATCTTT. It codes for CALSSYDLRDKLIF.

The chain is built from TRDV2 and TRDJ1, with D maybe TRDD3 (6 bases). In germline, CDR1 is GEAIGNYY, CDR2 EKD. Trimming cost V 1 base and J 0 bases, with 14 bases left between them. The CDR3 length is 16 residues. The CDR3 here is CACDTLGVEYTDKLIF. Here the CDR3 DNA reads TGTGCCTGTGACACGTTGGGGGTCGAGTACACCGATAAACTCATCTTT.

Comments on this clone: A clone one base away is much larger, so this may be a read error. The same CDR3 arises from other DNA sequences in this sample as well. The chain employs TRDV1 and TRDJ1; 11 positions agree with TRDD3. Germline CDR1 reads TSWWSYY; CDR2 reads QGS. V lost 4 bases and J lost 0; bases outside the gene matches: 22. The CDR3 has 22 amino acids. This chain's CDR3 is CALGAPPMWGIRHFLYTDKLIF. In DNA, the CDR3 is TGTGCTCTTGGGGCTCCCCCTATGTGGGGGATACGACACTTTTTGTACACCGATAAACTCATCTTT.

This clone is medium-sized in the sample. The gene calls are TRDV1 and TRDJ1; D call uncertain. CDR3 size: 18 residues. CDR1 is TSWWSYY, CDR2 QGS, per germline. The V and J ends lost 2 bases and 3 bases respectively, with 22 bases between them. This CDR3 reads CALGEGGWEPFASDKLIF. CDR3 nucleotide sequence: TGTGCTCTTGGGGAAGGTGGATGGGAGCCTTTCGCGTCCGATAAACTCATCTTT.

V usage is TRDV2 and J usage is TRDJ1, with TRDD3 matching over 7 bases. TCRdb leaves out the J gene; it was filled in here by matching the DNA to germline. Germline V gene lookup returns CDR1 GEAIGNYY and CDR2 EKD. This CDR3 region has 15 residues. Trimming removed 3 bases from V and 2 bases from J; junction bases left unmatched: 8. CDR3 bases: TGTGCCTGTGACGCGAAGGGGGATCGGACCGATAAACTCATCTTT. Protein sequence: CACDAKGDRTDKLIF.

This clone was counted only a few times. The protein held in TCRdb is that of a much larger clone and does not match this DNA's translation at residue 3, likely because of a read error; the protein shown is translated from the DNA. The chain employs TRDV2 and TRDJ1; 11 bases map to TRDD3. CDR1 is GEAIGNYY, CDR2 EKD, per germline. This CDR3 has 18 residues. CDR3 in amino acids: CARDIVGDTRSYTDKLIF. DNA of the CDR3: TGTGCCCGTGACATAGTGGGGGATACGCGATCTTACACCGATAAACTCATCTTT.